This T cell receptor (beta chain) was identified during a study of Ad26.COV2.S vaccination and SARS-CoV-2 variants. About the study: Ad26.COV2.S, an intramuscular injection, was given once or twice 56 days apart.

As for treatment: around 19 received Ad26.COV2.S at low or high dose, single or two shots; 5 received placebo; per-sample allocation not given. After the first vaccine or placebo injection, samples were drawn on day 63. A single count supports this clone. As yet, its antigen is unknown. Other DNA sequences within the sample encode an identical CDR3. Overall study findings and caveats: It was reported that spike-specific CD8+ and CD4+ T cell responses were substantially broad after vaccination.

The method was immunoSEQ multiplex PCR; TCRdb's version includes in-frame clones alone and lacks a portion of them. The top ten clones hold 5% of a sample with roughly 300,000 clones, 80% to 90% of them seen once. The sample in question was peripheral blood, obtained in a trial of Ad26.COV2.S vaccine versus placebo. This clonotype was obtained from a person between 18 and 59 years old who received the Ad26.COV2.S COVID-19 vaccine or a placebo.

The CDR3 spells CASSYSRGSEAFF. The CDR3 DNA is TGTGCCAGCAGTTACTCTAGGGGATCTGAAGCTTTCTTT. The chain has TRBV6-5 and TRBJ1-1, with D possibly TRBD1 on 5 matching bases. The CDR3 contains 13 residues. V lost 0 bases and J lost 6, with 8 bases in between. CDR1 and CDR2 from the germline V gene are MNHEY and SVGAGI.